The 8 T cell receptor beta chains in this list originate from one sample, sequenced in a study of beta chain features in type 1 diabetes listed by TCRdb under 2018. The receptor library was made with the immunoSEQ multiplex PCR assay. The entire amount of isolated RNA was reverse transcribed using the High Capacity cDNA Reverse Transcription Kit, so the sequenced TCRB transcripts were expressed ones. TCRdb mirrors the immuneACCESS table, restricted to in-frame sequences. Some clones are absent from its copies; in checked studies, under half trace to an unresolved V gene, and the reason for the others is unknown. Across this sample there are 900,000 or so clones, with about a sixth seen only once. The ten largest make up 0.02% to 0.03% of the sample. The sequencing input was naive CD4+ T cells from blood. This sample's cell subset or site label indicates: true naive CD4+ T cells. These receptors originate from a woman younger than 35 in good health.

This clone showed up just a few times. The rearrangement joins TRBV13 to TRBJ2-5; D gene unclear. Trimming removed 4 bases at V and 6 bases at J, with 6 bases between. Germline lookup yields CDR1 PRHDT and CDR2 FYEKMQ (reference sequence). There are 11 residues in the CDR3. The CDR3 sequence is CASSWSQTQYF. The CDR3 DNA reads as TGTGCCAGCAGCTGGAGCCAGACCCAGTACTTC.

This chain joins TRBV7-2 and TRBJ2-3; perhaps TRBD2 as D (6 bases). V was pared by 2 bases and J by 2 bases, with 17 bases between. The length of the CDR3 is 17 residues. The germline gives CDR1 SGHTA, CDR2 FQGNSA. The chain's CDR3 is CASSLRAGAGTTDTQYF. CDR3 DNA: TGTGCCAGCAGCTTAAGGGCGGGCGCGGGAACCACAGATACGCAGTATTTT.

The chain has TRBV18 and TRBJ2-6; 8 bases align to TRBD2. The CDR3 is 18 amino acids. The V segment lost 6 bases and the J segment 0 bases; nucleotides outside the gene matches: 10. The germline V gene encodes CDR1 KGHSH and CDR2 LQKENI. The chain's CDR3 is CASSPEGSGVSGANVLTF. CDR3 bases: TGTGCCAGCTCCCCAGAGGGTAGCGGGGTCTCTGGGGCCAACGTCCTGACTTTC.

This clone showed up just a few times. The chain recombines TRBV11-2 with TRBJ2-7; 12 positions match TRBD1. CDR3 length: 14 residues. Trimming at V came to 2 bases and at J to 7 bases, leaving 3 bases not matched to a gene. Germline V gene lookup returns CDR1 SGHAT and CDR2 FQNNGV. The CDR3 DNA is TGTGCCAGCAGCTTATGGGACAGGGGGCAAGAGCAGTACTTC. Amino acid sequence: CASSLWDRGQEQYF.

The chain links TRBV5-6 to TRBJ2-7; 12 bases match TRBD1. Germline-derived CDR1 and CDR2 are SGHDT and YYEEEE. This CDR3 is 15 amino acids long. V lost 4 bases, J lost 5 bases, and 7 bases stayed unmatched. This CDR3 reads CASSAYGTGGDEQYF. CDR3 nucleotides: TGTGCCAGCAGCGCGTACGGGACAGGGGGCGACGAGCAGTACTTC. The full variable domain, with the rest looked up from reference TRBV5-6 and TRBJ2-7, is DAGVTQSPTHLIKTRGQQVTLRCSPKSGHDTVSWYQQALGQGPQFIFQYYEEEERQRGNFPDRFSGHQFPNYSSELNVNALLLGDSALYLCASSAYGTGGDEQYFGPGTRLTVT.

This rearrangement joins TRBV18 to TRBJ2-1; 8 bases agree with TRBD1. Germline V gene lookup returns CDR1 KGHSH and CDR2 LQKENI. The CDR3 sequence is 12 residues long. V dropped 6 bases and J dropped 11; count of bases not matched to a gene: 6. CDR3 in amino acids: CASSLTGDKQFF. The CDR3 nucleotides are TGTGCCAGCTCTCTGACAGGGGATAAGCAGTTCTTC.

This clone was picked up one time. This chain uses TRBV6-1 with TRBJ1-2, with D uncertain. Germline V CDR1 and CDR2: MNHNS, SASEGT. CDR3 length equals 14 residues. Between the trimmed V and J ends, which lost 1 base and 2 bases, there was a span of 8 bases. In nucleotides, the CDR3 is TGTGCCAGCAGTGAAGGTGGAGGAAACTATGGCTACACCTTC. Translated, it gives CASSEGGGNYGYTF.

This clone was found a few times. The same CDR3 can be traced to other DNA sequences in this sample. This chain uses TRBV27 with TRBJ1-1; D not certain. With 6 bases removed from V and 1 base from J, the gap between germline ends came to 9 bases. Germline CDR1 reads MNHEY; CDR2 reads SMNVEV (reference sequence). This CDR3 contains 13 residues. This CDR3 reads CASRRRGNTEAFF. The CDR3, as DNA: TGTGCCAGCAGACGTCGGGGGAACACTGAAGCTTTCTTT.